The 2 T cell receptor beta chains below all came from one sample that was sequenced in a study of blood T cells in healthy people across ages. With a J-beta primer mix and a sample-barcoded 5' primer, a second PCR ran about 7 to 12 cycles. One entry per CDR3 protein, called by TCRdb with MiXCR from the 5' RACE reads. The data contain roughly 1.9 million distinct CDR3 sequences, more than 35% of them singletons. Source material: blood. Receptor source: a human donor in good health.

The V gene is TRBV4-1, the J gene TRBJ1-4; unclear D gene. Trimming took off 1 base at V and 3 bases at J, with 9 bases between the two ends. This CDR3 comprises 15 residues. CDR1 MGHRA and CDR2 YSYEKL come from the germline V gene. CDR3: CASSQVLEANEKLFF. The CDR3, as DNA: TGCGCCAGCAGCCAAGTGTTGGAAGCTAATGAAAAACTGTTTTTT.

The V gene is TRBV5-1, the J gene TRBJ2-4; 7 bases fit TRBD2. The germline V gene encodes CDR1 SGHRS and CDR2 YFSETQ. V lost 3 bases and J lost 5; bases outside the gene matches: 8. The CDR3 loop spans 15 amino acids. The CDR3 region is CASSSGRDSENIQYF. The CDR3, as DNA: TGCGCCAGCAGCTCGGGGAGGGATTCCGAAAACATTCAGTACTTC.